This T cell receptor beta chain came from a study of chemoradiotherapy in HPV16-positive cancers. This CDR3 is 14 amino acids long. V lost 0 bases and J 2 bases, leaving 6 bases between the germline ends. The germline gives CDR1 SGHKS, CDR2 YYEKEE (reference sequence). Using immunoSEQ multiplex PCR, the repertoire was profiled, and TCRdb retains in-frame clones only, with some absent. This sample has about 30,000 clones, with roughly 80% found just once. The chain links TRBV5-5 to TRBJ1-5; no clear D. The material sequenced was blood, taken from a patient who underwent chemoradiotherapy. This sequence originates from a human donor with HPV-associated anogenital cancer. For the CDR3, the DNA is TGTGCCAGCAGCTTGGCCGACGGCAATCAGCCCCAGCATTTT. Translation: CASSLADGNQPQHF.